The 24 T cell receptor beta chains given below trace back to one sample, sequenced in a study of sequential checkpoint blockade in melanoma. Noted treatment: randomized to nivolumab then ipilimumab (arm A) or the reverse (arm B). Some clones are missing from TCRdb's copy, which holds only in-frame ones; the method was immunoSEQ multiplex PCR. The sample holds 40,000 or so clones, roughly 85% seen once. This specimen was CD8+ T cells sorted from blood (inferred from file names), taken from a patient given nivolumab and ipilimumab in sequence. The source is a human donor with melanoma.

This clone appeared a single time. This chain uses TRBV27 with TRBJ2-7; 8 bases align to TRBD2. The CDR3 has 13 amino acids. The germline gives CDR1 MNHEY, CDR2 SMNVEV (reference sequence). V was clipped by 5 bases and J by 3 bases; unmatched bases: 3. CDR3 amino acids: CASSTSGSYEQYF. Here the CDR3 DNA reads TGTGCCAGCAGTACCAGCGGGAGCTACGAGCAGTACTTC.

J is TRBJ2-2 and V is TRBV11-2; no clear D gene. V lost 5 bases and J 9 bases, leaving 10 bases between the germline ends. CDR1 is SGHAT, CDR2 FQNNGV, per germline. The CDR3 loop spans 12 amino acids. The CDR3 is CASSLQARELFF. The CDR3 nucleotides read TGTGCCAGCAGCCTCCAGGCCCGGGAGCTGTTTTTT.

The V and J genes are TRBV27 and TRBJ1-1; D may be TRBD1 (6 bases). Per germline, CDR1 MNHEY and CDR2 SMNVEV (reference sequence). The ends were cut back, 5 bases at V and 5 bases at J, with 18 bases in the middle. This CDR3 contains 15 residues. For the CDR3, the DNA is TGTGCCAGCAGTCTCGATGGGGGCCTGGGGACTGAAGCTTTCTTT. Amino acids: CASSLDGGLGTEAFF.

The CDR3 nucleotides are TGTGCCAGCAGAAGACGTGGGGGGTACAATGAGCAGTTCTTC. Amino acids: CASRRRGGYNEQFF. The chain joins TRBV27 to TRBJ2-1, with a tentative D call TRBD2 (6 bases). The V end was cut by 6 bases, the J end by 4 bases, with 13 bases between. The CDR3 runs to 14 residues. Germline V gives CDR1 MNHEY, CDR2 SMNVEV (reference sequence).

This clone has a handful of counts. J is TRBJ1-2 and V is TRBV19; TRBD1 might be the D (6 bases). V dropped 1 base and J dropped 0 bases, with 6 bases sitting between them. CDR1 is LNHDA and CDR2 is SQIVND in the germline V gene (reference sequence). The CDR3 runs 14 residues. DNA of the CDR3: TGTGCCAGTAGTATAGGGACAGCTAACTATGGCTACACCTTC. It is translated as CASSIGTANYGYTF. Variable domain in full (rest from reference TRBV19 and TRBJ1-2): DGGITQSPKYLFRKEGQNVTLSCEQNLNHDAMYWYRQDPGQGLRLIYYSQIVNDFQKGDIAEGYSVSREKKESFPLTVTSAQKNPTAFYLCASSIGTANYGYTFGSGTRLTVV.

The rearrangement uses TRBV29-1 and TRBJ1-5; D call uncertain. Germline values: CDR1 SQVTM, CDR2 ANQGSEA. The V end lost 2 bases, the J end lost 3 bases, and 8 bases lay between the germline ends. The length of the CDR3 is 13 residues. In DNA, the CDR3 is TGCAGCGTTGAAACGGGATTCAATCAGCCCCAGCATTTT. It translates to CSVETGFNQPQHF.

CDR3 loop: CASRLAQGFPYGYTF. The CDR3, as DNA: TGTGCCAGCAGGTTGGCCCAGGGGTTCCCCTATGGCTACACCTTC. The chain employs TRBV27 and TRBJ1-2, with TRBD1 as a possible D gene (6 bases). Between the trimmed V and J ends, which lost 6 bases and 4 bases, there was a span of 18 bases. The CDR3 runs 15 residues. Germline V gene data show CDR1 as MNHEY and CDR2 as SMNVEV (reference sequence).

V usage is TRBV7-2 and J usage is TRBJ2-1; 7 bases map to TRBD2. Per the germline V gene, CDR1 is SGHTA and CDR2 is FQGNSA. V was pared by 1 base and J by 0 bases, with 3 bases of the junction left unmatched. This CDR3 region has 16 residues. This CDR3 is CASSLGSSGSYNEQFF. DNA for the CDR3: TGTGCCAGCAGCTTAGGCTCTAGCGGCTCCTACAATGAGCAGTTCTTC.

The chain uses TRBV14 and TRBJ2-1, with TRBD2 as a possible D gene (6 bases). Per the germline V gene, CDR1 is SGHDN and CDR2 is FVKESK. The CDR3 consists of 15 residues. Trimming stripped 1 base from V and 1 base from J, with 8 bases between. In nucleotides, the CDR3 is TGTGCCAGCAGCCAAGCGAGCGGGTCCTACAATGAGCAGTTCTTC. It yields the protein CASSQASGSYNEQFF. Variable domain in full (rest from reference TRBV14 and TRBJ2-1): EAGVTQFPSHSVIEKGQTVTLRCDPISGHDNLYWYRRVMGKEIKFLLHFVKESKQDESGMPNNRFLAERTGGTYSTLKVQPAELEDSGVYFCASSQASGSYNEQFFGPGTRLTVL.

The chain carries TRBV4-2 and TRBJ2-7, with 12 bases lining up with TRBD1. The CDR3 covers 16 residues. CDR1 and CDR2 (germline): LGHNA, YNFKEQ. Germline trimming cut 4 bases from V and 7 bases from J; bases unmatched to any gene: 11. Written as DNA, the CDR3 is TGTGCCAGCAGCCTAATACCGGGACAGGGGGCATGGGAGCAGTACTTC. Translated: CASSLIPGQGAWEQYF.

The V call is TRBV4-1, the J call TRBJ2-7; TRBD1 matches 7 bases. Germline lookup yields CDR1 MGHRA and CDR2 YSYEKL. The CDR3 consists of 14 residues. V shed 6 bases, J shed 7 bases, and the junction held 12 bases outside the gene matches. Here the CDR3 DNA reads TGCGCCAGCAGTCCTAGTATACAGGGGTCTGAGCAGTACTTC. It codes for CASSPSIQGSEQYF.

The gene calls are TRBV10-3 and TRBJ2-1, with 7 bases identical to TRBD1. The germline V gene encodes CDR1 ENHRY and CDR2 SYGVKD. The length of the CDR3 is 15 residues. The junction had 4 bases not matched to a gene; V was cut back by 5 bases and J by 0 bases. The CDR3, as DNA: TGTGCCATCAGTCCACAGGGGAACTCCTACAATGAGCAGTTCTTC. Its translation: CAISPQGNSYNEQFF.

The chain links TRBV5-3 to TRBJ1-2; a weak D match, TRBD1 (6 bases). TRBV5-3 is sorted into the ORF group, with uncertain function. The CDR3 runs to 17 residues. V lost 4 bases, J lost 2 bases, and 21 bases lay in between. CDR3 nucleotides: TGTGCCAGAAGCCCGCCCCAGGGGACAAAGCCAAACTATGGCTACACCTTC. Protein: CARSPPQGTKPNYGYTF.

This clone was seen once. The J gene is TRBJ1-3, the V gene TRBV7-2; 10 bases agree with TRBD1. The CDR3 runs 15 residues. V trimming: 5 bases; J trimming: 2 bases; junction bases outside the gene matches: 3. CDR1 is SGHTA, CDR2 FQGNSA, per germline. The chain's CDR3 is CASSPGQGAGNTIYF. The CDR3 bases are TGTGCCAGCAGCCCTGGACAGGGGGCTGGAAACACCATATATTTT.

This clone was seen once. The V gene is TRBV5-8, the J gene TRBJ2-7; the D is unclear. From germline, CDR1 is SGHTS and CDR2 YDEGEE. This CDR3 has 16 residues. Deletions cut 3 bases from V and 1 base from J, with 17 bases between. This CDR3 is CASSWAFSIVSYEQYF. As DNA, the CDR3 is TGTGCCAGCAGCTGGGCATTCAGCATCGTATCCTACGAGCAGTACTTC.

The chain employs TRBV4-1 and TRBJ2-7, with D hard to call. The CDR3 extends over 14 amino acids. Per the germline V gene, CDR1 is MGHRA and CDR2 is YSYEKL. V gave up 4 bases and J gave up 6 bases, with 16 bases separating them. The CDR3 region has the DNA TGCGCCAGCAGCCCGCGTTCGGGTCTAGGCGAGCAGTACTTC. Its translation: CASSPRSGLGEQYF.

This clone was observed a handful of times. The chain links TRBV19 to TRBJ1-2; the D gene is possibly TRBD1 (5 bases). CDR3 size: 16 residues. Trimming stripped 7 bases from V and 6 bases from J, with 24 bases between. Germline-derived CDR1 and CDR2 are LNHDA and SQIVND (reference sequence). The CDR3 spells CASIGQGEGRDDGYTF. DNA for the CDR3: TGTGCCAGTATCGGTCAGGGAGAGGGGAGGGATGATGGCTACACCTTC.

V and J are TRBV10-3 and TRBJ2-7; 7 positions match TRBD2. This CDR3 comprises 14 residues. CDR1 and CDR2 from the germline V gene are ENHRY and SYGVKD. V lost 4 bases and J lost 3; bases outside the gene matches: 6. The CDR3 loop reads CAISGSGADYEQYV. CDR3 DNA sequence: TGTGCCATCAGTGGCAGCGGGGCGGACTACGAGCAGTACGTC.

V gene TRBV7-9 combines with J gene TRBJ1-6; D is perhaps TRBD1 (5 bases). V was cut by 2 bases and J by 5 bases, with 16 bases left in between. The CDR3 has 17 amino acids. Germline-derived CDR1 and CDR2 are SEHNR and FQNEAQ (reference sequence). As DNA, the CDR3 is TGTGCCAGCAGCTTAAATTGGGCGGACAAAAATAATTCACCCCTCCACTTT. Protein: CASSLNWADKNNSPLHF.

This sequence joins TRBV5-6 and TRBJ1-1; tentatively, D is TRBD1 (6 bases). V lost 1 base, J lost 3 bases, and 10 bases lay in between. The CDR3 is 14 residues long. The germline CDR1 and CDR2 sequences are SGHDT and YYEEEE. CDR3 loop: CASSLLGGDTEAFF. CDR3 nucleotide sequence: TGTGCCAGCAGCTTGTTAGGGGGGGACACTGAAGCTTTCTTT. The whole variable domain, remainder taken from reference TRBV5-6 and TRBJ1-1, is DAGVTQSPTHLIKTRGQQVTLRCSPKSGHDTVSWYQQALGQGPQFIFQYYEEEERQRGNFPDRFSGHQFPNYSSELNVNALLLGDSALYLCASSLLGGDTEAFFGQGTRLTVV.

The chain carries TRBV29-1 and TRBJ2-3; D may be TRBD2 (6 bases). Germline lookup yields CDR1 SQVTM and CDR2 ANQGSEA. Trimming left V 3 bases short and J 2 bases short, with 15 bases between. The CDR3 is 15 amino acids. The CDR3 DNA is TGCAGCGTTGACCGGCAGGGACTCTCCACAGATACGCAGTATTTT. It translates to CSVDRQGLSTDTQYF.

This sequence joins TRBV9 and TRBJ2-5; 8 positions agree with TRBD2. Germline assignment: CDR1 SGDLS and CDR2 YYNGEE. This CDR3 has 14 amino acids. Trimming at V came to 5 bases and at J to 2 bases, leaving 5 bases not matched to a gene. CDR3 sequence reads: CASSGRGGQETQYF. CDR3 DNA: TGTGCCAGCAGTGGACGGGGGGGACAAGAGACCCAGTACTTC. Full variable domain (remainder filled in from reference TRBV9 and TRBJ2-5): DSGVTQTPKHLITATGQRVTLRCSPRSGDLSVYWYQQSLDQGLQFLIQYYNGEERAKGNILERFSAQQFPDLHSELNLSSLELGDSALYFCASSGRGGQETQYFGPGTRLLVL.

This chain links TRBV27 with TRBJ1-2, with a possible D match to TRBD1 (6 bases). The CDR3 sequence is 14 residues long. The V end lost 3 bases, the J end lost 7 bases, and 15 bases lay between the germline ends. Germline CDR1 and CDR2: MNHEY and SMNVEV (reference sequence). The CDR3 DNA follows: TGTGCCAGCAGTTTGGGCAGGGGATTTGCTGGCTACACCTTC. It yields the protein CASSLGRGFAGYTF.

The chain couples TRBV27 to TRBJ2-2; possibly TRBD1 for D (6 bases). The germline gives CDR1 MNHEY, CDR2 SMNVEV (reference sequence). Trimming pared 6 bases from V and 4 bases from J, leaving 12 bases between. The CDR3 sequence is 14 residues long. CDR3 bases: TGTGCCAGCAGCCTTACAGGGATCACCGGGGAGCTGTTTTTT. It codes for CASSLTGITGELFF.